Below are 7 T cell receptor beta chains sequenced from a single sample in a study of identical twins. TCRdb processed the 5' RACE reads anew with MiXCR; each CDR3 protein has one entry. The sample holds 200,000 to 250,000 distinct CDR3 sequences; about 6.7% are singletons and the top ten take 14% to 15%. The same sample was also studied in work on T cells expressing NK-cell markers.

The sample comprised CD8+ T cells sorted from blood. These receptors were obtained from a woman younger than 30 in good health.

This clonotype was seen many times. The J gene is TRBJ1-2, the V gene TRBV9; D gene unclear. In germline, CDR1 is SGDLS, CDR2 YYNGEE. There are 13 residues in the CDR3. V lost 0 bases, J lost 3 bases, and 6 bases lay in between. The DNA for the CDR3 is TGTGCCAGCAGCGTAGGGCAAGACTATGGCTACACCTTC. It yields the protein CASSVGQDYGYTF.

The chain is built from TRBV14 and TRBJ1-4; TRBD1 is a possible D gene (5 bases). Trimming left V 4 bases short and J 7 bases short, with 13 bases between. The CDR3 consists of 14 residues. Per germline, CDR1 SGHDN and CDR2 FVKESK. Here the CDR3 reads CASSPLLGAEKLFF. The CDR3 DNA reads TGTGCCAGCAGCCCTCTCCTAGGGGCTGAAAAACTGTTTTTT.

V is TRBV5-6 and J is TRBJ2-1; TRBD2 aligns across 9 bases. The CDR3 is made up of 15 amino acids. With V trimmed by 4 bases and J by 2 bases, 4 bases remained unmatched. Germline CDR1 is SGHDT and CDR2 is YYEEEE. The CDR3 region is CASSIAGAPYNEQFF. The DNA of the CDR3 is TGTGCCAGCAGCATAGCGGGAGCCCCCTACAATGAGCAGTTCTTC.

In DNA form, the CDR3 reads TGTGCCAGCAGCGTTAGCGGGGCGCCGCTCAATGAGCAGTTCTTC. Its translation: CASSVSGAPLNEQFF. The chain links TRBV9 to TRBJ2-1, with 8 nucleotides matching TRBD2. The CDR3 runs 15 residues. Germline values: CDR1 SGDLS, CDR2 YYNGEE. V shed 2 bases and J 6 bases; nucleotides not matched to a gene: 7.

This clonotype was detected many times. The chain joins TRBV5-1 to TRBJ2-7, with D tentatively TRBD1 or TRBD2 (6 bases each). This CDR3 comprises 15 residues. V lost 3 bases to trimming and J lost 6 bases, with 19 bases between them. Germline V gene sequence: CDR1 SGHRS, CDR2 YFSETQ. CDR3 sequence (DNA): TGCGCCAGCAGCTGGGAGACAGTCGGGGGCCTCGAGCAGTACTTC. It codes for CASSWETVGGLEQYF.

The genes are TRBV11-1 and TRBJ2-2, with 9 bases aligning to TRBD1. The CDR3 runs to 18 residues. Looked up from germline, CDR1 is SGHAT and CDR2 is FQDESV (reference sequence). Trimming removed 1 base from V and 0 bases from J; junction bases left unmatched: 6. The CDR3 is CASSLDPRTGANTGELFF. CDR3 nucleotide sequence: TGTGCCAGCAGCTTAGATCCCCGGACAGGGGCGAACACCGGGGAGCTGTTTTTT.

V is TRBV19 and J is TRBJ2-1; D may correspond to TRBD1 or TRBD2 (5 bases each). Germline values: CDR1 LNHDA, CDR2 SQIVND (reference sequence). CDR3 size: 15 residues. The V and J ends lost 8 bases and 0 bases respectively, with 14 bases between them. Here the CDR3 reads CASSFPGSSYNEQFF. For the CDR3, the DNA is TGTGCCAGTTCTTTCCCAGGGAGCTCCTACAATGAGCAGTTCTTC. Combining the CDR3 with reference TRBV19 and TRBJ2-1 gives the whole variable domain DGGITQSPKYLFRKEGQNVTLSCEQNLNHDAMYWYRQDPGQGLRLIYYSQIVNDFQKGDIAEGYSVSREKKESFPLTVTSAQKNPTAFYLCASSFPGSSYNEQFFGPGTRLTVL.